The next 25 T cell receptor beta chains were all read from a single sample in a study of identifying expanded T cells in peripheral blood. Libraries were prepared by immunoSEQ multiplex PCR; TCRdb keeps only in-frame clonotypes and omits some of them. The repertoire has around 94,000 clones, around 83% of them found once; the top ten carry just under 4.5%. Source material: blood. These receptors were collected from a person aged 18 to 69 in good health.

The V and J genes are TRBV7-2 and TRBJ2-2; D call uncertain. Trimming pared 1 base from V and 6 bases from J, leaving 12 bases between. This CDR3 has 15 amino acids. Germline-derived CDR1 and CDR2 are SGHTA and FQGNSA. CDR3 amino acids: CASSLDGMRSGELFF. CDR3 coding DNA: TGTGCCAGCAGCTTAGATGGAATGCGGTCCGGGGAGCTGTTTTTT.

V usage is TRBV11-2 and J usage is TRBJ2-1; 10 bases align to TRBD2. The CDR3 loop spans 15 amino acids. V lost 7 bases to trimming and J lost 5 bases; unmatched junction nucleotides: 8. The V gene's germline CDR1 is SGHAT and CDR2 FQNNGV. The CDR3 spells CASIWIAGGDNEQFF. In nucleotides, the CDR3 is TGTGCCAGCATCTGGATAGCGGGGGGCGACAATGAGCAGTTCTTC.

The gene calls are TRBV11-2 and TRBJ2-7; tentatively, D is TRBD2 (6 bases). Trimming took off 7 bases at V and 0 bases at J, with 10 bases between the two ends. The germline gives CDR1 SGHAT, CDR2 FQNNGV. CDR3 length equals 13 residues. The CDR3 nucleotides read TGTGCCAGCAACGCGGGGAACTCCTACGAGCAGTACTTC. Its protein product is CASNAGNSYEQYF.

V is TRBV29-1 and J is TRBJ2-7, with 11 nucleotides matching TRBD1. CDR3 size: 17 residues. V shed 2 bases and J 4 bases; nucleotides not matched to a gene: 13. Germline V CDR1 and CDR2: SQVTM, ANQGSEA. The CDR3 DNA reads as TGCAGCGTTGAAAGGACACCCGGGACAGGGGGGATATACGAGCAGTACTTC. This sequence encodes CSVERTPGTGGIYEQYF.

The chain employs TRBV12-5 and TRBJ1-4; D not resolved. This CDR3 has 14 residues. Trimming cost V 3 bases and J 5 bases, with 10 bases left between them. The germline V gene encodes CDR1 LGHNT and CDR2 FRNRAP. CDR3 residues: CASGLWSPNEKLFF. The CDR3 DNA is TGTGCTAGTGGTTTATGGTCCCCGAATGAAAAACTGTTTTTT.

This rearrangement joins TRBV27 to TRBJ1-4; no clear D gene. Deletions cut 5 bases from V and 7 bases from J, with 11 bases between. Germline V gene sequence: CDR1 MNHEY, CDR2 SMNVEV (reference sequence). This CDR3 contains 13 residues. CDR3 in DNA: TGTGCCAGCAGTGTGGGGTCGAGTGAAAAACTGTTTTTT. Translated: CASSVGSSEKLFF.

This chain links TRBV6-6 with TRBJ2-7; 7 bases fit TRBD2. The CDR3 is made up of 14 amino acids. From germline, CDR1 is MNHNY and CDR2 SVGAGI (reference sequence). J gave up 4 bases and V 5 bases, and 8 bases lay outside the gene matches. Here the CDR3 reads CASSGGVGGYEQYF. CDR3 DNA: TGTGCCAGCAGTGGGGGGGTCGGGGGTTACGAGCAGTACTTC.

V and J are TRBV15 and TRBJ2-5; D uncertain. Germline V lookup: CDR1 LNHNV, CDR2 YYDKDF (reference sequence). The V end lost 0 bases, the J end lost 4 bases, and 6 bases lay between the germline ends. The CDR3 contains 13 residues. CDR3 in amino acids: CATSRDLGETQYF. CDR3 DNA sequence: TGTGCCACCAGCAGAGATCTAGGAGAGACCCAGTACTTC.

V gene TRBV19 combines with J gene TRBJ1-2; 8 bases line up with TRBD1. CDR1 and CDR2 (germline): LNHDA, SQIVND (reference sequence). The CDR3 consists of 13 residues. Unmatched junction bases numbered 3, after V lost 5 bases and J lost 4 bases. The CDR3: CASSGTGLYGYTF. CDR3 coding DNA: TGTGCCAGTAGTGGGACAGGTCTCTATGGCTACACCTTC.

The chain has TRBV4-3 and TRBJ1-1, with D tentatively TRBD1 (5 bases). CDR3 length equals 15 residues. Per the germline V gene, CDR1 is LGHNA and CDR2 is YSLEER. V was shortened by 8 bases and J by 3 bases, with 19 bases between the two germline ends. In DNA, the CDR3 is TGCGCCAGCGCTCCGGGGAGGGGCGTACACACTGAAGCTTTCTTT. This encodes CASAPGRGVHTEAFF.

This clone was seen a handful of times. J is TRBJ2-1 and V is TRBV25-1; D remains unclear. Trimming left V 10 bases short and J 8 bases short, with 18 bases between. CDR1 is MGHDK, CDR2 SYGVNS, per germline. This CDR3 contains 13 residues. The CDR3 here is CATTKGTGDEQFF. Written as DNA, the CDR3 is TGTGCCACCACGAAAGGAACCGGCGATGAGCAGTTCTTC.

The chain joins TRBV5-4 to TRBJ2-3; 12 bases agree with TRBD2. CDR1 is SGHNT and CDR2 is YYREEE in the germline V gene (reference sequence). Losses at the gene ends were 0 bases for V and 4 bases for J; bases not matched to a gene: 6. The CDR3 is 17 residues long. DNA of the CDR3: TGTGCCAGCAGCTTGGCCTCTAGCGGGGGGGCGGCAGATACGCAGTATTTT. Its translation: CASSLASSGGAADTQYF. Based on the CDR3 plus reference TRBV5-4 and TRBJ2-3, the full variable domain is ETGVTQSPTHLIKTRGQQVTLRCSSQSGHNTVSWYQQALGQGPQFIFQYYREEENGRGNFPPRFSGLQFPNYSSELNVNALELDDSALYLCASSLASSGGAADTQYFGPGTRLTVL.

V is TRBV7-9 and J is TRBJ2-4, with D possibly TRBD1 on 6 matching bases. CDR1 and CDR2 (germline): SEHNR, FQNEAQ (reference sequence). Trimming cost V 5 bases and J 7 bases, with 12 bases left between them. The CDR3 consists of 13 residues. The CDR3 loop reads CASSNTGRNIQYF. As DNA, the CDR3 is TGTGCCAGCAGCAATACAGGGCGGAACATTCAGTACTTC.

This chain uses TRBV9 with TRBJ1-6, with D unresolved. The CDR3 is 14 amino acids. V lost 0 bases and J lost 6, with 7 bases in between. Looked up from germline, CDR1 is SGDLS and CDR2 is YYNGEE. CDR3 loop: CASSVDGINSPLHF. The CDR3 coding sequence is TGTGCCAGCAGCGTAGACGGGATTAATTCACCCCTCCACTTT.

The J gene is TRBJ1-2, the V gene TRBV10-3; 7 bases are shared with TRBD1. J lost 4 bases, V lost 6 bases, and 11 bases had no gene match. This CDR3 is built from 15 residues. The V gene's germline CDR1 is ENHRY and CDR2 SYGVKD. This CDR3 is CAIRPEQGHGYGYTF. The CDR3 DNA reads TGTGCCATCAGGCCCGAACAGGGGCATGGCTATGGCTACACCTTC.

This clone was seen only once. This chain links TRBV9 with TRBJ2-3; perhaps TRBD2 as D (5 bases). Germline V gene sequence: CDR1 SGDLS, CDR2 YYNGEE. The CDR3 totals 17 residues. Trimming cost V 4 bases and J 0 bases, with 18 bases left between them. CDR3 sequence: CASSPDYTSTSTDTQYF. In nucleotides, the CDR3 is TGTGCCAGCAGCCCCGACTACACCAGCACTAGCACAGATACGCAGTATTTT.

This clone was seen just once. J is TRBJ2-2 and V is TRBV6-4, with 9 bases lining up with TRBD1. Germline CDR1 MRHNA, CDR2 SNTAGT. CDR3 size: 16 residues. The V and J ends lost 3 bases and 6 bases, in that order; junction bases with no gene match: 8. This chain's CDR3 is CASSERDREESGELFF. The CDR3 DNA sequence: TGTGCCAGCAGTGAACGGGACAGGGAGGAATCCGGGGAGCTGTTTTTT.

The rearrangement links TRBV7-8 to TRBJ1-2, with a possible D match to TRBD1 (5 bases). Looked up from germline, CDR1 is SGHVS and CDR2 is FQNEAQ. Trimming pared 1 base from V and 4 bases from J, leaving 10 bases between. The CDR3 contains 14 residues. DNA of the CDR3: TGTGCCAGCAGCTTAGGGATCAGGGTCTATGGCTACACCTTC. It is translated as CASSLGIRVYGYTF.

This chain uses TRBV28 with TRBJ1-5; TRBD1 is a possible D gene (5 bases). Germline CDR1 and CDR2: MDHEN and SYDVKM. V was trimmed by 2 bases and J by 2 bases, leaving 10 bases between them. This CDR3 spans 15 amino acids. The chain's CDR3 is CASSLIGAGNQPQHF. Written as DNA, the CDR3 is TGTGCCAGCAGTTTAATTGGGGCGGGCAATCAGCCCCAGCATTTT.

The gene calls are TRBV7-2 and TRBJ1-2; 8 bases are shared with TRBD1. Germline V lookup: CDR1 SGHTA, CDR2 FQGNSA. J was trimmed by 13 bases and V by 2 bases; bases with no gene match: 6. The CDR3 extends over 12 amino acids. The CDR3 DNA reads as TGTGCCAGCAGCTTACAGGGGGCGCGTGGCACCTTC. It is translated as CASSLQGARGTF.

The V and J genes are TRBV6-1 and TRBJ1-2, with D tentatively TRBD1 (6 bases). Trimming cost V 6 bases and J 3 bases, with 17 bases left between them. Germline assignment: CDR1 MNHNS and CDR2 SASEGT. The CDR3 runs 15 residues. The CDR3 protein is CASSYGTGSHYGYTF. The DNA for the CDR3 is TGTGCCAGCAGCTACGGAACAGGGTCCCACTATGGCTACACCTTC.

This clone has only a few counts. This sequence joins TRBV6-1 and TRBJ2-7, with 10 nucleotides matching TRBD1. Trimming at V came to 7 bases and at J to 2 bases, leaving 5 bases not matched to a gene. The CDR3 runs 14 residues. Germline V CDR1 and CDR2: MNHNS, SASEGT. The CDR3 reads CASTAGTGAYEQYF. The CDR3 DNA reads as TGTGCCAGCACTGCCGGGACAGGGGCCTACGAGCAGTACTTC.

CDR3 residues: CASSPTGTHEQYF. The CDR3 nucleotides are TGTGCCAGCTCACCGACAGGGACCCACGAGCAGTACTTC. The chain combines TRBV18 with TRBJ2-7, with 7 bases matching TRBD1. This CDR3 comprises 13 residues. Trimming removed 3 bases from V and 5 bases from J; junction bases left unmatched: 4. Germline values: CDR1 KGHSH, CDR2 LQKENI.

The DNA for the CDR3 is TGTGCCAGCAGTTTGTTGTCTGGAAACACCATATATTTT. Amino acids: CASSLLSGNTIYF. The V call is TRBV2, the J call TRBJ1-3, with unresolved D. CDR3 size: 13 residues. From germline, CDR1 is SNHLY and CDR2 FYNNEI. Trimming stripped 5 bases from V and 1 base from J, with 6 bases between. Using reference TRBV2 and TRBJ1-3 for the parts outside the CDR3, the full variable domain is EPEVTQTPSHQVTQMGQEVILRCVPISNHLYFYWYRQILGQKVEFLVSFYNNEISEKSEIFDDQFSVERPDGSNFTLKIRSTKLEDSAMYFCASSLLSGNTIYFGEGSWLTVV.

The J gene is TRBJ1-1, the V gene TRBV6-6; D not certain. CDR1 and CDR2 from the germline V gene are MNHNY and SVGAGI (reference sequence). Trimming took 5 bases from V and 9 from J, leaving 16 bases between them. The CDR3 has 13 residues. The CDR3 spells CASSLSLQTKAFF. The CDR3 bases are TGTGCCAGCAGTCTATCCCTACAAACTAAAGCTTTCTTT.